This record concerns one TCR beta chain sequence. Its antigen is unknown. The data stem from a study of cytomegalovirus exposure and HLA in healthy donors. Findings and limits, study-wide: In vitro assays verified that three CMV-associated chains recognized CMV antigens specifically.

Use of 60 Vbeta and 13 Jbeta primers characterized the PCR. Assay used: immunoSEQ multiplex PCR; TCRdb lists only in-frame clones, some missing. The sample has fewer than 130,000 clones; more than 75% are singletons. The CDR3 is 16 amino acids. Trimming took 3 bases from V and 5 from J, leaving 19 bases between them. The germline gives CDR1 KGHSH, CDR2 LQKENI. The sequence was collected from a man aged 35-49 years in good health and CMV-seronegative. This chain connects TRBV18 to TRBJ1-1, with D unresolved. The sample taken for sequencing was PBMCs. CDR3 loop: CASSPLSARPGTEAFF. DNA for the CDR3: TGTGCCAGCTCACCCCTTTCCGCTCGCCCGGGAACTGAAGCTTTCTTT. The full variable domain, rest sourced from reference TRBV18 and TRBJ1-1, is NAGVMQNPRHLVRRRGQEARLRCSPMKGHSHVYWYRQLPEEGLKFMVYLQKENIIDESGMPKERFSAEFPKEGPSILRIQQVVRGDSAAYFCASSPLSARPGTEAFFGQGTRLTVV.